Below, 15 T cell receptor beta chains from the same sample are listed, as sequenced in a study of T cell repertoires in cytomegalovirus infection. In TCRdb, the reads were re-called with MiXCR into one record per CDR3 protein. The data show around 530,000 distinct CDR3 sequences, approximately 26% seen once. Sample: PBMCs. The origin of the receptors is a human donor in good health (CMV status not recorded). Some clones in this sample may be carry-over from other donors' samples.

This clonotype was observed a handful of times. The rearrangement links TRBV6-2 or TRBV6-3 to TRBJ2-1; TRBD2 agrees at 10 bases. This CDR3 region has 15 residues. The trim removed 6 bases at V and 6 bases at J, leaving 8 bases unmatched. CDR1 and CDR2 (germline): MNHEY, SVGEGT. The CDR3 sequence: CASSRSGRSANEQFF. In DNA, the CDR3 is TGTGCCAGCAGCCGTAGCGGGAGGAGTGCCAATGAGCAGTTCTTC.

The count of this clonotype is one. The chain uses TRBV12-3 or TRBV12-4 and TRBJ2-2; D is unresolved. There are 16 residues in the CDR3. The ends were cut back, 6 bases at V and 1 base at J, with 15 bases in the middle. The CDR3 loop reads CASSRGNLGNTGELFF. DNA for the CDR3: TGTGCCAGCAGCCGTGGAAATTTGGGGAACACCGGGGAGCTGTTTTTT.

The table lists this clonotype with a few counts. This chain joins TRBV9 and TRBJ2-7, with TRBD2 matching over 9 bases. Germline V CDR1 and CDR2: SGDLS, YYNGEE. V was pared by 4 bases and J by 1 base, with 9 bases of the junction left unmatched. This CDR3 is built from 16 residues. In DNA form, the CDR3 reads TGTGCCAGCAGCCCTGCGGGGGGGGGACTTTCCTACGAGCAGTACTTC. This gives the protein CASSPAGGGLSYEQYF.

This clonotype was seen more than once but under ten times. V and J are TRBV5-4 and TRBJ2-1; 14 nucleotides match TRBD2. The V gene's germline CDR1 is SGHNT and CDR2 YYREEE (reference sequence). This CDR3 is built from 16 residues. J gave up 6 bases and V 5 bases, and 7 bases lay outside the gene matches. The CDR3 sequence is CASRSGTSGRGNEQFF. The DNA for the CDR3 is TGTGCCAGCAGATCTGGGACTAGCGGGAGAGGCAATGAGCAGTTCTTC.

The J gene is TRBJ1-2, the V gene TRBV7-6; possible D gene TRBD1, 6 bases. The CDR3 consists of 11 residues. CDR1 and CDR2 (germline): SGHVS, FNYEAQ. The V end lost 5 bases, the J end lost 14 bases, and 15 bases lay between the germline ends. CDR3 DNA sequence: TGTGCCAGCAGCCTCCACGGGGGGCGTACCTTC. Protein: CASSLHGGRTF.

This clonotype occurred a few times. J is TRBJ1-1 and V is TRBV7-2; D unclear. Germline CDR1 reads SGHTA; CDR2 reads FQGNSA. The V gene lost 11 bases and the J gene lost 0 bases, with 13 bases spanning the gap. CDR3 length: 13 amino acids. Here the CDR3 DNA reads TGTGCCCATGGGTCGGGGATGAACACTGAAGCTTTCTTT. Its protein product is CAHGSGMNTEAFF.

The gene calls are TRBV28 and TRBJ2-1; 13 bases match TRBD2. Germline V lookup: CDR1 MDHEN, CDR2 SYDVKM. The CDR3 runs to 13 residues. The trim removed 9 bases at V and 7 bases at J, leaving 3 bases unmatched. This CDR3 reads CASGLAGENEQFF. CDR3 sequence (DNA): TGTGCCAGTGGACTAGCGGGAGAGAATGAGCAGTTCTTC.

This clonotype showed up just a few times. The chain is built from TRBV5-5 and TRBJ2-1, with 13 bases lining up with TRBD2. The CDR3 is made up of 16 amino acids. The V gene's germline CDR1 is SGHKS and CDR2 YYEKEE (reference sequence). V lost 4 bases to trimming and J lost 3 bases; unmatched junction nucleotides: 4. CDR3 sequence (DNA): TGTGCCAGCAGCGGACTAGCGGGAGCCCACTACAATGAGCAGTTCTTC. Protein: CASSGLAGAHYNEQFF. Complete variable domain (other parts from reference TRBV5-5 and TRBJ2-1): DAGVTQSPTHLIKTRGQQVTLRCSPISGHKSVSWYQQVLGQGPQFIFQYYEKEERGRGNFPDRFSARQFPNYSSELNVNALLLGDSALYLCASSGLAGAHYNEQFFGPGTRLTVL.

The genes are TRBV4-3 and TRBJ2-2; D is undetermined. Trimming left V 4 bases short and J 7 bases short, with 13 bases between. This CDR3 has 14 amino acids. The germline V gene encodes CDR1 LGHNA and CDR2 YSLEER. CDR3 in DNA: TGCGCCAGCAGCCCCGGCTCAAAGGTCGGGGAGCTGTTTTTT. Translated, it gives CASSPGSKVGELFF.

This chain connects TRBV2 to TRBJ2-6, with D perhaps matching TRBD2 (5 bases). Between the trimmed V and J ends, which lost 6 bases and 1 base, there was a span of 10 bases. Per germline, CDR1 SNHLY and CDR2 FYNNEI. The CDR3 runs to 15 residues. The CDR3 sequence is CASRRRTSGANVLTF. In nucleotides, the CDR3 is TGTGCCAGCAGGCGGAGGACGTCTGGGGCCAACGTCCTGACTTTC.

This clonotype has a handful of counts. V and J are TRBV7-9 and TRBJ2-4; TRBD2 aligns across 16 bases. This CDR3 spans 18 amino acids. Germline V gives CDR1 SEHNR, CDR2 FQNEAQ (reference sequence). J was trimmed by 8 bases and V by 2 bases; bases with no gene match: 9. Here the CDR3 reads CASSLTGLAGGPGDIQYF. CDR3 sequence (DNA): TGTGCCAGCAGCTTAACGGGACTAGCGGGAGGGCCAGGGGACATTCAGTACTTC.

This clonotype was picked up a small number of times. The V call is TRBV7-2, the J call TRBJ2-5; D remains unclear. Germline V lookup: CDR1 SGHTA, CDR2 FQGNSA. With 7 bases removed from V and 5 bases from J, the gap between germline ends came to 11 bases. This CDR3 contains 12 residues. The CDR3 bases are TGTGCCAGCAACCTTTATTGGGAGACCCAGTACTTC. Translated: CASNLYWETQYF.

The rearrangement links TRBV24-1 to TRBJ2-3; no clear D gene. Germline-derived CDR1 and CDR2 are KGHDR and SFDVKD. The V end was cut by 3 bases, the J end by 6 bases, with 6 bases between. The CDR3 covers 12 residues. CDR3 coding DNA: TGTGCCACCAGTGATCGGGCGGATACGCAGTATTTT. Encoded protein: CATSDRADTQYF.

CDR3 residues: CASSRLSYRVGSNQPQHF. The CDR3 DNA reads as TGTGCCAGCAGTCGTCTCTCGTACAGGGTTGGTAGCAATCAGCCCCAGCATTTT. The V call is TRBV6-1, the J call TRBJ1-5, with a weak D call TRBD1 (6 bases). The CDR3 consists of 18 residues. With 5 bases removed from V and 0 bases from J, the gap between germline ends came to 20 bases. Germline-derived CDR1 and CDR2 are MNHNS and SASEGT.

This chain joins TRBV2 and TRBJ2-6; D possibly uses TRBD1 or TRBD2 (6 bases each). CDR1 SNHLY and CDR2 FYNNEI come from the germline V gene. Between the trimmed V and J ends, which lost 5 bases and 4 bases, there was a span of 21 bases. The CDR3 is 18 amino acids. The CDR3 is CASSRTGTQGTGANVLTF. CDR3 nucleotide sequence: TGTGCCAGCAGTCGGACCGGGACTCAGGGGACAGGGGCCAACGTCCTGACTTTC.